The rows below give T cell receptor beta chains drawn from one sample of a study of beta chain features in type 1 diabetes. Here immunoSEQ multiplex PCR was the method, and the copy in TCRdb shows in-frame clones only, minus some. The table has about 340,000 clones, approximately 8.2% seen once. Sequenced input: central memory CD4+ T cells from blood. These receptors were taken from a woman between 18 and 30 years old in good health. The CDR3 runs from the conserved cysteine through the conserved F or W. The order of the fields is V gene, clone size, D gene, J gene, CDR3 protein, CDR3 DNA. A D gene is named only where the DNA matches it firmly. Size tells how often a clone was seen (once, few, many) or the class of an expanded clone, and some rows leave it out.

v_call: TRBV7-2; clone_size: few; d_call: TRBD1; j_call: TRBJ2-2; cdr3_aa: CASSMGTDHYTGELFF; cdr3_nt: TGTGCCAGCAGCATGGGGACAGATCACTACACCGGGGAGCTGTTTTTT
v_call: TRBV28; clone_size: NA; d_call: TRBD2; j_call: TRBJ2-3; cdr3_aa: CASTMAGGPTDTQYF; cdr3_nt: TGTGCCAGCACGATGGCGGGAGGGCCAACAGATACGCAGTATTTT
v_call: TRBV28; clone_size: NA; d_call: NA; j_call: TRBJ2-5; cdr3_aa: CASSLTTPRPGHLQETQYF; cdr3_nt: TGTGCCAGCAGTTTGACCACACCGCGACCGGGACACCTCCAAGAGACCCAGTACTTC
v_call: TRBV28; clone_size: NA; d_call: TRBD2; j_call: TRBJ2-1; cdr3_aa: CASSTPSSGILYNEQFF; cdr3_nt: TGTGCCAGCAGTACCCCCTCTAGCGGGATATTATACAATGAGCAGTTCTTC
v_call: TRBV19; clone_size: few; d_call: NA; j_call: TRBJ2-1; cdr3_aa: CASSSHNEQFF; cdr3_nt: TGTGCCAGTAGTAGCCACAATGAGCAGTTCTTC
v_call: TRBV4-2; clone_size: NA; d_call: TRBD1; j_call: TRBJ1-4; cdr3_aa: CASSQNRGTGEKLFF; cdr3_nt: TGTGCCAGCAGCCAAAACAGGGGGACGGGTGAAAAACTGTTTTTT
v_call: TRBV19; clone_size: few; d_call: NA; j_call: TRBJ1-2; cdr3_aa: CASSIGSRTEAYGYTF; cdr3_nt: TGTGCCAGTAGTATAGGATCGAGGACAGAGGCTTATGGCTACACCTTC
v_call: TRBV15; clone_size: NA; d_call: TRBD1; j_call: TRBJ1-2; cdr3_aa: CATSRGTGGYYGYTF; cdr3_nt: TGTGCCACCAGCAGAGGCACAGGGGGCTACTATGGCTACACCTTC
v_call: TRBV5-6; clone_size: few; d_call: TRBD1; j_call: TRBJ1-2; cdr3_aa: CASSSTGTGGYGYTF; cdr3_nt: TGTGCCAGCAGCTCTACCGGGACAGGGGGCTATGGCTACACCTTC
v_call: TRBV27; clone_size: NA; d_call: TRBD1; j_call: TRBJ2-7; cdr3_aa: CASRARDRGLNSEQYF; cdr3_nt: TGTGCCAGCAGGGCGAGAGACAGGGGGCTAAACTCCGAGCAGTACTTC
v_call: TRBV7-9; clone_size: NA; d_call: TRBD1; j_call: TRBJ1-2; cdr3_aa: CASSVGQVNYGYTF; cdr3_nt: TGTGCCAGCAGCGTCGGACAGGTTAACTATGGCTACACCTTC
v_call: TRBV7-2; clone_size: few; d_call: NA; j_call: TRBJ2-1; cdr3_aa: CASSEGPTQYNEQFF; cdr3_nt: TGTGCCAGCAGCGAAGGTCCGACCCAATACAATGAGCAGTTCTTC
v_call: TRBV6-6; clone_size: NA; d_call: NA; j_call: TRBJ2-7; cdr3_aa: CASSPGTGSQGYF; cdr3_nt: TGTGCCAGCAGCCCCGGGACGGGTTCCCAGGGGTACTTC
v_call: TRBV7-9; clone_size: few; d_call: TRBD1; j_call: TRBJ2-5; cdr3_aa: CASRLGQGMWETQYF; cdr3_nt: TGTGCCAGCCGGCTGGGACAGGGAATGTGGGAGACCCAGTACTTC
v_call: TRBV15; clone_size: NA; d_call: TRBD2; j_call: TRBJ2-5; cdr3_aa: CATSRDSGGGETQYF; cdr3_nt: TGTGCCACCAGCAGAGACTCGGGAGGAGGAGAGACCCAGTACTTC
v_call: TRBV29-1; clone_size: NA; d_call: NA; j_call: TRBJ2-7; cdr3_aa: CSVPGEGDVQYF; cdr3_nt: TGCAGCGTCCCGGGGGAAGGGGATGTGCAGTACTTC
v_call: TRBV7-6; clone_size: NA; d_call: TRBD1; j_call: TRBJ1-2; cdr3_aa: CASSLGSGQSYGYTF; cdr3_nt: TGTGCCAGCAGCTTAGGTTCGGGACAGTCTTATGGCTACACCTTC
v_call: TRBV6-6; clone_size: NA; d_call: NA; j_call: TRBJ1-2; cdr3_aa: CASSKLKDPLGGYTF; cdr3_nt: TGTGCCAGCAGTAAGCTGAAAGATCCCCTGGGAGGCTACACCTTC
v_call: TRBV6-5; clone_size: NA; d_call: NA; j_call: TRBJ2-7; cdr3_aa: CASSSPAARGGYEQYF; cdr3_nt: TGTGCCAGCAGTTCCCCTGCGGCCAGGGGCGGGTACGAGCAGTACTTC
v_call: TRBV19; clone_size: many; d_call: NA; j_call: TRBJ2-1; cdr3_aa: CASSIGPGRSVRFF; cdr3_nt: TGTGCCAGTAGTATAGGGCCCGGGCGGAGCGTTCGGTTCTTC
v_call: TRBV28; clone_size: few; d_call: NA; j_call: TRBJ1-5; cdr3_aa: CASSGNQPQHF; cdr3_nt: TGTGCCAGCAGTGGGAATCAGCCCCAGCATTTT
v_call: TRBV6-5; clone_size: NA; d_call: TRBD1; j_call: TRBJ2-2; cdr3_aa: CASSYRDRNTGELFF; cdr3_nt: TGTGCCAGCAGTTACCGGGACAGGAACACCGGGGAGCTGTTTTTT
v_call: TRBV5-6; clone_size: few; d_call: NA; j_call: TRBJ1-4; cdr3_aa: CASSLTEGVGEKLFF; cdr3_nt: TGTGCCAGCAGCCTGACAGAAGGAGTTGGCGAAAAACTGTTTTTT
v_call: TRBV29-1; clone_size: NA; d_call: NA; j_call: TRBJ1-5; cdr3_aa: CSVGGALNQPQHF; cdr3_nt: TGCAGCGTTGGGGGGGCCCTCAATCAGCCCCAGCATTTT
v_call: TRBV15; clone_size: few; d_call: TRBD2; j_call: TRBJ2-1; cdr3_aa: CATSTRSSGSGYNEQFF; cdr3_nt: TGTGCCACCAGCACGCGGTCGAGCGGGAGTGGTTACAATGAGCAGTTCTTC
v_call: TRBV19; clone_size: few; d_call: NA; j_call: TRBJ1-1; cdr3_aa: CASGLEGYTEAFF; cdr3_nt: TGTGCCAGCGGGTTGGAGGGGTATACTGAAGCTTTCTTT
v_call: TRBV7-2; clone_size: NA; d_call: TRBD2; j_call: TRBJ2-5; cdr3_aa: CASSFSTSRIPYF; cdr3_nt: TGTGCCAGCAGCTTCTCGACTAGCCGAATTCCTTACTTC
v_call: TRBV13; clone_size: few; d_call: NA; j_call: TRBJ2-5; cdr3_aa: CASSFSVSLGAVTQYF; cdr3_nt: TGTGCCAGCAGCTTTTCGGTTTCGTTAGGGGCAGTGACCCAGTACTTC
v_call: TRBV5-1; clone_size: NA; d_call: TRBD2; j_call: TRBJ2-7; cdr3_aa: CASSSSGDSYEQYF; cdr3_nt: TGCGCCAGCAGCTCTAGCGGAGACTCCTACGAGCAGTACTTC
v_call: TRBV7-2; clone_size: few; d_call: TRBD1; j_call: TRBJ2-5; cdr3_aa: CASRTTGGRSNGETQYF; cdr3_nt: TGTGCCAGCAGGACGACAGGGGGCCGGTCAAACGGGGAGACCCAGTACTTC
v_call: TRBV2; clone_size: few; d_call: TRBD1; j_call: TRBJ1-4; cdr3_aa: CASREGTVRNEKLFF; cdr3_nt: TGTGCCAGCAGAGAAGGGACAGTCAGAAATGAAAAACTGTTTTTT
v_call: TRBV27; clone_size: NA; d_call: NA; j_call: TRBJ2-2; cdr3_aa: CASGSAANTGELFF; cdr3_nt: TGTGCCAGCGGGAGCGCTGCGAACACCGGGGAGCTGTTTTTT
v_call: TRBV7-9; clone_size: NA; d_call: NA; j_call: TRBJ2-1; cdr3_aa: CASSQGSGAYNEQFF; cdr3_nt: TGTGCTAGCAGCCAGGGGAGCGGCGCGTACAATGAGCAGTTCTTC
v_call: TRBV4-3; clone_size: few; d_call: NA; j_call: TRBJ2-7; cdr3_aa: CASSPIAGAPNYEQYF; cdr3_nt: TGCGCCAGCAGCCCCATCGCGGGGGCGCCCAACTACGAGCAGTACTTC
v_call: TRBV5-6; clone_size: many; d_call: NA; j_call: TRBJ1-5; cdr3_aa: CASSIIGQPQHF; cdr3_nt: TGTGCCAGCAGCATAATTGGTCAGCCCCAGCATTTT
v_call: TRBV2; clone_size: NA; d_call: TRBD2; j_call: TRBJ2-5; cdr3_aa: CASSGSGRGGETQYF; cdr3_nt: TGTGCCAGCAGCGGTAGCGGGAGGGGAGGGGAGACCCAGTACTTC
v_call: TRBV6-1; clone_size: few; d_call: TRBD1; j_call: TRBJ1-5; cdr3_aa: CASSEALGQYQPQHF; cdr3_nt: TGTGCCAGCAGTGAAGCTTTGGGACAGTATCAGCCCCAGCATTTT
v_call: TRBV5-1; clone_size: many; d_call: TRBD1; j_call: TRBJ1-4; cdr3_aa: CASSLNRGSEKLFF; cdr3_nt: TGCGCCAGCAGCTTGAACAGGGGGAGCGAAAAACTGTTTTTT
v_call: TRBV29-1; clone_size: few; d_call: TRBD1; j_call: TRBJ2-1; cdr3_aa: CSGGPTGLGNEQFF; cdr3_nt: TGCAGCGGTGGCCCGACAGGGCTAGGCAATGAGCAGTTCTTC
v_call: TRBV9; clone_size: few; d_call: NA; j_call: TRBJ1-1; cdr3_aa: CASSVETGVSSEAFF; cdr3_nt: TGTGCCAGCAGCGTTGAAACCGGAGTGAGTTCTGAAGCTTTCTTT
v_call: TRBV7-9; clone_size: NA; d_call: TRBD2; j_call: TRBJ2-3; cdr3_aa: CASSYQSGNTDTQYF; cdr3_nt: TGTGCCAGCAGCTATCAAAGCGGGAACACAGATACGCAGTATTTT
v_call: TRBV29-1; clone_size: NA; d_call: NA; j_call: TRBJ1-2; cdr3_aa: CSALRSIYGYTF; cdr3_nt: TGCAGCGCTCTCCGCTCAATCTATGGCTACACCTTC
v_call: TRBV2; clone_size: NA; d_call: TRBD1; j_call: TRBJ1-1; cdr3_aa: CASSDSNRGWGGEAFF; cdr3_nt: TGTGCCAGCAGTGATTCGAACAGGGGCTGGGGAGGTGAAGCTTTCTTT
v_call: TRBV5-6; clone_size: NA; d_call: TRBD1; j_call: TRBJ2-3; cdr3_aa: CASSLTRTGGQQYF; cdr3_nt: TGTGCCAGCAGCTTAACCAGGACAGGGGGCCAGCAGTATTTT
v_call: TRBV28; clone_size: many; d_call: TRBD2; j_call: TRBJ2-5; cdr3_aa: CASSLAGGPETQYF; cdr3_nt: TGTGCCAGCAGTTTAGCGGGAGGGCCAGAGACCCAGTACTTC